This TCR beta chain comes out of a study of T cells expressing NK-cell markers. TCRdb reprocessed the 5' RACE reads and reports one entry per CDR3 protein, with no DNA. The sample table includes approximately 380,000 distinct CDR3 sequences. CDR3 size: 14 residues. Germline CDR1 is SEHNR and CDR2 is FQNEAQ (reference sequence). Sequencing used blood T cells: a sorted CD56 or NKG2C T cell subset, CD4+ or CD8+ T cells, or bulk PBMC T cells (not recorded which). The chain recombines TRBV7-9 with TRBJ1-1. The clonotype originates from a man aged 18 to 69 in good health. This chain's CDR3 is CASSSQPVGTEAFF.